One sample yielded the 31 T cell receptor beta chains listed below, sequenced in a study of T cells in Graves' hyperthyroidism and ophthalmopathy. Amplification of TCR beta CDR3 regions was performed using RNA transcripts as template. TCR CDR3 regions were first amplified by RT-PCR with HTBI primers. Each CDR3 protein is one row after TCRdb ran MiXCR on the multiplex PCR reads. The sample lists 100,000 to 140,000 distinct CDR3 sequences; 16% were seen once. Sequenced sample: blood. These TCRs come from a woman aged 45-60 years with Graves' hyperthyroidism.

This clonotype was counted ten times or more. The chain links TRBV18 to TRBJ2-5; 9 bases line up with TRBD2. J lost 2 bases, V lost 3 bases, and 4 bases had no gene match. The CDR3 has 15 amino acids. Per the germline V gene, CDR1 is KGHSH and CDR2 is LQKENI. The CDR3 DNA reads as TGTGCCAGCTCACCTGTAGCGGGGGCGCAAGAGACCCAGTACTTC. Translated: CASSPVAGAQETQYF.

The V gene is TRBV6-2 or TRBV6-3, the J gene TRBJ2-1; D remains ambiguous. Germline V gene lookup returns CDR1 MNHEY and CDR2 SVGEGT. The CDR3 covers 15 residues. Trimming shortened V by 3 bases and J by 1 base, and 10 bases separated the two germline ends. CDR3 in amino acids: CASSYSLGSYNEQFF. As DNA, the CDR3 is TGTGCCAGCAGTTATTCCCTTGGGTCCTACAATGAGCAGTTCTTC.

The CDR3 nucleotides are TGTGCCAGCAGTTCCCTCGTTGACTCTGGAAACACCATATATTTT. Translated: CASSSLVDSGNTIYF. The chain is built from TRBV28 and TRBJ1-3; D gene unclear. The germline V and J ends were trimmed by 4 bases and 0 bases, with 10 bases remaining between them. Looked up from germline, CDR1 is MDHEN and CDR2 is SYDVKM. This CDR3 comprises 15 residues.

At least ten counts were recorded for this clonotype. The J gene is TRBJ2-1, the V gene TRBV20-1, with 8 nucleotides matching TRBD2. Germline values: CDR1 DFQATT, CDR2 SNEGSKA (reference sequence). The ends lost 3 bases at V and 2 bases at J; junction bases unmatched: 24. The CDR3 loop spans 21 amino acids. CDR3 DNA sequence: TGCAGTGCTAGTTCGGGACTAGTGTCCCACGGCGCACCAAAAGCCTACAATGAGCAGTTCTTC. This gives the protein CSASSGLVSHGAPKAYNEQFF.

This clonotype was found many times. This CDR3 is CASSEGSGINNEQFF. The CDR3 region has the DNA TGTGCCAGCAGTGAAGGTAGCGGGATCAACAATGAGCAGTTCTTC. V gene TRBV2 combines with J gene TRBJ2-1, with 8 positions matching TRBD2. Germline V CDR1 and CDR2: SNHLY, FYNNEI. The V segment lost 1 base and the J segment 5 bases; nucleotides outside the gene matches: 4. The CDR3 is 15 residues long.

This clonotype was recorded a few times. V is TRBV5-1 and J is TRBJ2-1; 9 bases fit TRBD2. The ends lost 7 bases at V and 3 bases at J; junction bases unmatched: 11. Germline assignment: CDR1 SGHRS and CDR2 YFSETQ. There are 16 residues in the CDR3. The CDR3 DNA follows: TGCGCCAGCTTCTTGAGGGCTAGCGGGAACTACAATGAGCAGTTCTTC. The encoded protein is CASFLRASGNYNEQFF.

This clonotype has at least ten counts. V usage is TRBV7-6 and J usage is TRBJ1-4, with D possibly being TRBD1 (5 bases). Germline assignment: CDR1 SGHVS and CDR2 FNYEAQ. With 3 bases removed from V and 2 bases from J, the gap between germline ends came to 16 bases. CDR3 length equals 17 residues. The CDR3 loop is CASSLAIWGKTNEKLFF. DNA for the CDR3: TGTGCCAGCAGCTTGGCTATATGGGGGAAGACTAATGAAAAACTGTTTTTT.

This clonotype was picked up many times. The rearrangement links TRBV12-3 or TRBV12-4 to TRBJ1-6; D might be TRBD1 (6 bases). The CDR3 is made up of 13 amino acids. V was pared by 5 bases and J by 9 bases, with 11 bases between. The CDR3 nucleotides are TGTGCCAGCAGTCACCCGGGGGCTTCACCCCTCCACTTT. Encoded protein: CASSHPGASPLHF.

The rearrangement uses TRBV6-2 or TRBV6-3 and TRBJ2-2; TRBD2 agrees at 13 bases. CDR1 and CDR2 (germline): MNHEY, SVGEGT. CDR3 size: 17 residues. The J segment lost 7 bases and the V segment lost 4 bases, leaving 9 bases of the junction unmatched. CDR3 bases: TGTGCCAGCAGTTTCCCCGGACTAGCGGGAGCGAACGGGGAGCTGTTTTTT. It yields the protein CASSFPGLAGANGELFF.

This clonotype occurred once. This may stem from a read error, because a much larger clone lies one nucleotide away. The chain links TRBV14 to TRBJ2-5; 7 bases line up with TRBD2. Germline V CDR1 and CDR2: SGHDN, FVKESK. Losses at the gene ends were 6 bases for V and 1 base for J; bases not matched to a gene: 8. The length of the CDR3 is 15 residues. The CDR3 region is CASRRASGGQETQYF. CDR3 in DNA: TGTGCCAGCAGGCGGGCTAGCGGCGGCCAAGAGACCCAGTACTTC.

The chain recombines TRBV27 with TRBJ1-1; D is unclear. V gave up 6 bases and J gave up 5 bases, with 13 bases separating them. Germline values: CDR1 MNHEY, CDR2 SMNVEV (reference sequence). The CDR3 has 13 residues. CDR3 nucleotide sequence: TGTGCCAGCAGCCGAATGAGGCAGACTGAAGCTTTCTTT. Protein product: CASSRMRQTEAFF.

The table lists this clonotype with many counts. V gene TRBV7-3 combines with J gene TRBJ2-3; the match to TRBD2 covers 11 bases. V shed 5 bases, J shed 6 bases, and the junction held 4 bases outside the gene matches. Germline CDR1 is SGHTA and CDR2 is FQGTGA. CDR3 length equals 14 residues. The DNA of the CDR3 is TGTGCCAGCAGCAAAACTAGCGGGAGCGATACGCAGTATTTT. It codes for CASSKTSGSDTQYF.

The J gene is TRBJ2-5, the V gene TRBV24-1, with D possibly TRBD1 on 6 matching bases. This CDR3 is 13 amino acids long. Germline assignment: CDR1 KGHDR and CDR2 SFDVKD. Trimming cost V 6 bases and J 3 bases, with 10 bases left between them. DNA of the CDR3: TGTGCCACCAGTAATCCAGGGGAAGAGACCCAGTACTTC. Its translation is CATSNPGEETQYF.

This clonotype was counted ten times or more. This rearrangement joins TRBV3-1 to TRBJ2-7; 8 nucleotides match TRBD2. The CDR3 has 15 amino acids. V lost 1 base, J lost 8 bases, and 10 bases stayed unmatched. Germline V lookup: CDR1 LGHDT, CDR2 YNNKEL (reference sequence). CDR3 nucleotides: TGTGCCAGCAGCCAAGTGTCGGGAGGGCCGTACAAGCAGTACTTC. As protein: CASSQVSGGPYKQYF.

This clonotype was observed a handful of times. The chain employs TRBV25-1 and TRBJ1-6; tentative D call: TRBD1 (5 bases). The V end lost 4 bases, the J end lost 7 bases, and 11 bases lay between the germline ends. CDR3 length: 14 residues. Germline V gene lookup returns CDR1 MGHDK and CDR2 SYGVNS. The CDR3 spells CASSAGTQNSPLHF. The CDR3 DNA sequence: TGTGCCAGCAGTGCCGGGACCCAAAATTCACCCCTCCACTTT.

This clonotype was counted many times. This chain joins TRBV20-1 and TRBJ2-5, with 9 bases matching TRBD2. This CDR3 has 13 amino acids. The V and J ends lost 5 bases and 5 bases, in that order; junction bases with no gene match: 6. Germline CDR1 DFQATT, CDR2 SNEGSKA (reference sequence). CDR3 nucleotide sequence: TGCAGTGCTGTTAGCGGGAGTCCGGAGACCCAGTACTTC. Translated, it gives CSAVSGSPETQYF.

This clonotype was recorded at least ten times. The CDR3 is CASSLQAGGPDTQYF. The CDR3 DNA sequence: TGTGCCAGCAGCTTACAAGCGGGAGGTCCAGATACGCAGTATTTT. The chain links TRBV7-9 to TRBJ2-3; 9 bases align to TRBD2. V lost 2 bases to trimming and J lost 4 bases; unmatched junction nucleotides: 4. In germline, CDR1 is SEHNR, CDR2 FQNEAQ (reference sequence). CDR3 length equals 15 residues.

This clonotype was detected ten times or more. The chain recombines TRBV27 with TRBJ2-2, with D perhaps matching TRBD2 (5 bases). Germline V gene lookup returns CDR1 MNHEY and CDR2 SMNVEV (reference sequence). V was shortened by 8 bases and J by 7 bases, with 17 bases between the two germline ends. CDR3 length equals 14 residues. The CDR3 spells CASAGLNGIGELFF. Here the CDR3 DNA reads TGTGCCAGCGCCGGACTGAACGGTATCGGGGAGCTGTTTTTT.

This clonotype has at least ten counts. The CDR3 DNA sequence: TGTGCCAGCAGCCTCCTGACGGGCTATAATTCACCCCTCCACTTT. Protein sequence: CASSLLTGYNSPLHF. The chain employs TRBV7-2 and TRBJ1-6; D uncertain. The CDR3 contains 15 residues. The V gene's germline CDR1 is SGHTA and CDR2 FQGNSA. Trimming removed 5 bases from V and 3 bases from J, with 11 bases in between.

This clonotype appeared a few times. This chain links TRBV14 with TRBJ1-4; no clear D gene. Between the trimmed V and J ends, which lost 3 bases and 0 bases, there was a span of 8 bases. CDR3 length equals 15 residues. Germline CDR1 is SGHDN and CDR2 is FVKESK. CDR3 in amino acids: CASSQGIATNEKLFF. The CDR3 region has the DNA TGTGCCAGCAGCCAGGGGATTGCAACTAATGAAAAACTGTTTTTT. The whole variable domain, filled in from reference TRBV14 and TRBJ1-4, reads EAGVTQFPSHSVIEKGQTVTLRCDPISGHDNLYWYRRVMGKEIKFLLHFVKESKQDESGMPNNRFLAERTGGTYSTLKVQPAELEDSGVYFCASSQGIATNEKLFFGSGTQLSVL.

Many counts were recorded for this clonotype. This chain connects TRBV6-1 to TRBJ1-2; no firm D call. The CDR3 has 15 amino acids. V was shortened by 1 base and J by 0 bases, with 9 bases between the two germline ends. Per the germline V gene, CDR1 is MNHNS and CDR2 is SASEGT. The CDR3 region is CASSEGWDPNYGYTF. In DNA form, the CDR3 reads TGTGCCAGCAGTGAAGGATGGGATCCTAACTATGGCTACACCTTC.

The sample holds many counts of this clonotype. The chain has TRBV4-1 and TRBJ1-5; D gene ambiguous. CDR1 and CDR2 from the germline V gene are MGHRA and YSYEKL. The CDR3 is made up of 17 amino acids. Trimming pared 0 bases from V and 0 bases from J, leaving 12 bases between. CDR3 bases: TGCGCCAGCAGCCAAGATTGGCGGAAATATAGCAATCAGCCCCAGCATTTT. Amino acid sequence: CASSQDWRKYSNQPQHF.

This clonotype was detected ten times or more. The chain links TRBV27 to TRBJ2-7; TRBD2 matches 8 bases. V dropped 10 bases and J dropped 6; count of bases not matched to a gene: 11. The CDR3 consists of 13 residues. Germline V CDR1 and CDR2: MNHEY, SMNVEV (reference sequence). The CDR3 protein is CATRNTGGVEQYF. CDR3 coding DNA: TGTGCCACCAGGAATACGGGGGGGGTCGAGCAGTACTTC.

In its sample, this clonotype was seen many times. The chain employs TRBV5-1 and TRBJ2-2; 9 bases are a match to TRBD1. Germline-derived CDR1 and CDR2 are SGHRS and YFSETQ. The CDR3 runs to 14 residues. V gave up 8 bases and J gave up 3 bases; unmatched junction bases: 5. CDR3 loop: CASFRDRDTGELFF. The CDR3 DNA reads as TGCGCCAGTTTCCGGGACAGGGACACCGGGGAGCTGTTTTTT.

This clonotype has a handful of counts. The chain employs TRBV6-1 and TRBJ1-4, with D perhaps TRBD1 (6 bases). This CDR3 has 15 residues. Trimming took off 6 bases at V and 4 bases at J, with 15 bases between the two ends. In germline, CDR1 is MNHNS, CDR2 SASEGT. The CDR3 bases are TGTGCCAGCAGCAAACAGGGATCAAGTAATGAAAAACTGTTTTTT. This translates into CASSKQGSSNEKLFF.

At least ten counts were recorded for this clonotype. The genes are TRBV5-1 and TRBJ2-1; the D gene is possibly TRBD2 (5 bases). Germline values: CDR1 SGHRS, CDR2 YFSETQ. The CDR3 runs to 16 residues. V was trimmed by 2 bases and J by 0 bases, leaving 12 bases between them. The CDR3 DNA is TGCGCCAGCAGCTTATCTAGCCAGAGCTCCTACAATGAGCAGTTCTTC. Encoded protein: CASSLSSQSSYNEQFF.

The gene calls are TRBV29-1 and TRBJ2-3; TRBD2 matches 8 bases. CDR3 length equals 12 residues. The junction had 0 bases not matched to a gene; V was cut back by 3 bases and J by 4 bases. CDR1 SQVTM and CDR2 ANQGSEA come from the germline V gene. The CDR3 sequence is CSVERGADTQYF. The CDR3 bases are TGCAGCGTTGAGCGGGGGGCAGATACGCAGTATTTT.

The rearrangement uses TRBV9 and TRBJ2-7; 7 bases map to TRBD1. The CDR3 length is 15 residues. Germline-derived CDR1 and CDR2 are SGDLS and YYNGEE. V dropped 2 bases and J dropped 6; count of bases not matched to a gene: 11. In DNA, the CDR3 is TGTGCCAGCAGCGTGGGAATGACAGGGTGGGCCGAGCAGTACTTC. This gives the protein CASSVGMTGWAEQYF.

This clonotype was picked up many times. The rearrangement joins TRBV10-3 to TRBJ1-1; D is unresolved. This CDR3 region has 15 residues. Germline V gives CDR1 ENHRY, CDR2 SYGVKD. Trimming took 4 bases from V and 5 from J, leaving 17 bases between them. The CDR3 region has the DNA TGTGCCATCAGTGTTAAGGACGGGGTTTGGACTGAAGCTTTCTTT. Encoded protein: CAISVKDGVWTEAFF.

The chain's CDR3 is CASSLPRTSRSFYNEQFF. DNA for the CDR3: TGTGCCAGCAGCCTACCGAGGACTAGCCGAAGCTTCTACAATGAGCAGTTCTTC. The chain combines TRBV5-4 with TRBJ2-1; 8 nucleotides align to TRBD2. The germline V gene encodes CDR1 SGHNT and CDR2 YYREEE (reference sequence). With V trimmed by 4 bases and J by 3 bases, 15 bases remained unmatched. The CDR3 is made up of 18 amino acids.

This clonotype was seen repeatedly, ten times or more. The chain links TRBV10-3 to TRBJ2-1; D perhaps matches TRBD1 (5 bases). Per germline, CDR1 ENHRY and CDR2 SYGVKD. V dropped 6 bases and J dropped 3 bases, with 12 bases sitting between them. CDR3 size: 14 residues. The CDR3 region has the DNA TGTGCCATCAGGCCCGGCCAGGGCTACAATGAGCAGTTCTTC. This gives the protein CAIRPGQGYNEQFF.